One sample yielded the 3 T cell receptor beta chains listed below, sequenced in a study of regulatory T cells in long-lasting Graves disease. In building TCR beta libraries, iRepertoire HTBI primers were used together with Arm-PCR of CDR3 regions. In TCRdb, the multiplex PCR reads were re-called with MiXCR into one record per CDR3 protein. The top ten hold 15% to 20% of the sample, which has hundreds of thousands of distinct CDR3 sequences, around 17% seen once. Indicated time point: newly diagnosed GD, antithyroid drugs for less than 3 months. PBMC-extracted RNA yielded the TCR library. A further study also used this sample, focusing on T cells in Graves' hyperthyroidism and ophthalmopathy.

The sample in question was peripheral blood mononuclear cells (PBMCs), obtained at new diagnosis, from a patient treated with antithyroid drugs. These receptors all stem from a woman in her 30s with Graves disease.

This clonotype occurred many times. The gene calls are TRBV2 and TRBJ2-5; tentatively, D is TRBD2 (6 bases). Trimming pared 6 bases from V and 5 bases from J, leaving 16 bases between. The CDR3 sequence is 14 residues long. Germline V lookup: CDR1 SNHLY, CDR2 FYNNEI. The CDR3, as DNA: TGTGCCAGCAGCACGATGCGGGAAGGGGAGACCCAGTACTTC. Its translation is CASSTMREGETQYF.

The table lists this clonotype with many counts. The chain couples TRBV3-1 to TRBJ2-7; D is undetermined. V lost 0 bases, J lost 3 bases, and 9 bases lay in between. CDR1 and CDR2 from the germline V gene are LGHDT and YNNKEL (reference sequence). The CDR3 sequence is 14 residues long. In DNA, the CDR3 is TGTGCCAGCAGCCAAGATGGGCGCATCTACGAGCAGTACTTC. Translation gives CASSQDGRIYEQYF.

The table lists this clonotype with a few counts. The V and J genes are TRBV12-3 or TRBV12-4 and TRBJ2-2, with 11 bases fitting TRBD2. Losses at the gene ends were 3 bases for V and 5 bases for J; bases not matched to a gene: 2. The CDR3 totals 15 residues. The CDR3 region has the DNA TGTGCCAGCAGTTTTACTAGCGGGAGTACCGGGGAGCTGTTTTTT. This codes for CASSFTSGSTGELFF.